The 10 T cell receptor beta chains given below trace back to one sample, sequenced in a study of PD-1 blockade in classical Hodgkin lymphoma. This table comes from immunoSEQ multiplex PCR, and its TCRdb copy is limited to in-frame clones, with some not included. The sample lists about 13,000 clones; around 80% were seen once. There was relapse after autologous stem cell transplantation in every patient, and there was variation in brentuximab vedotin exposure. This specimen consisted of peripheral blood mononuclear cells (PBMCs), obtained at baseline. Receptors were obtained from a human donor with classical Hodgkin lymphoma.

The J gene is TRBJ2-7, the V gene TRBV9, with D possibly being TRBD2 (5 bases). Germline assignment: CDR1 SGDLS and CDR2 YYNGEE. The CDR3 is made up of 14 amino acids. The V end was cut by 4 bases, the J end by 0 bases, with 11 bases between. The CDR3 coding sequence is TGTGCCAGCAGCCCGAGCGGCAGCTCCTACGAGCAGTACTTC. Its translation is CASSPSGSSYEQYF. Looking up the rest from reference TRBV9 and TRBJ2-7 gives the full variable domain: DSGVTQTPKHLITATGQRVTLRCSPRSGDLSVYWYQQSLDQGLQFLIQYYNGEERAKGNILERFSAQQFPDLHSELNLSSLELGDSALYFCASSPSGSSYEQYFGPGTRLTVT.

This chain connects TRBV5-4 to TRBJ1-4, with a possible D match to TRBD1 (6 bases). V was pared by 7 bases and J by 8 bases, with 21 bases between. This CDR3 region has 15 residues. Per the germline V gene, CDR1 is SGHNT and CDR2 is YYREEE (reference sequence). The CDR3 reads CASGSMTGFSEKLFF. The CDR3 DNA reads as TGTGCCAGCGGCTCCATGACAGGTTTTTCGGAAAAACTGTTTTTT.

The chain recombines TRBV9 with TRBJ2-6; the match to TRBD1 covers 9 bases. The CDR3 sequence is 17 residues long. V lost 4 bases, J lost 3 bases, and 8 bases stayed unmatched. From germline, CDR1 is SGDLS and CDR2 YYNGEE. The CDR3 region is CASSPGQGGIGANVLTF. The CDR3 bases are TGTGCCAGCAGCCCGGGACAGGGAGGGATTGGGGCCAACGTCCTGACTTTC.

The V and J genes are TRBV6-6 and TRBJ1-1, with D perhaps matching TRBD1 (5 bases). Trimming cost V 6 bases and J 2 bases, with 13 bases left between them. Germline CDR1 and CDR2: MNHNY and SVGAGI (reference sequence). This CDR3 has 14 residues. The CDR3, as DNA: TGTGCCAGCAGCTTCCGACAGCCCAACACTGAAGCTTTCTTT. Encoded protein: CASSFRQPNTEAFF.

The chain is built from TRBV5-1 and TRBJ1-3; 8 bases fit TRBD1. V lost 4 bases to trimming and J lost 1 base; unmatched junction nucleotides: 7. Germline V gives CDR1 SGHRS, CDR2 YFSETQ. CDR3 length equals 16 residues. The CDR3 here is CASSMTGAGSGNTIYF. The CDR3 nucleotides read TGCGCCAGCAGCATGACAGGGGCAGGGTCTGGAAACACCATATATTTT.

The chain employs TRBV21-1 and TRBJ2-1; TRBD2, the table's D call, lacks a check against the DNA. TRBV21-1 constitutes a pseudogene. This CDR3 region has 17 residues. CDR3 sequence: CASSKIERVHSYNEQFF. DNA for the CDR3: TGTGCCAGCAGCAAAATCGAGCGGGTCCACTCCTACAATGAGCAGTTCTTC.

This chain uses TRBV7-9 with TRBJ1-6; no clear D gene. Germline CDR1 SEHNR, CDR2 FQNEAQ (reference sequence). Trimming removed 1 base at V and 8 bases at J, with 6 bases between. There are 13 residues in the CDR3. This CDR3 is CASSLVVDSPLHF. In nucleotides, the CDR3 is TGTGCCAGCAGCTTAGTGGTGGATTCACCCCTCCACTTT.

V gene TRBV5-4 combines with J gene TRBJ1-6; 10 nucleotides agree with TRBD1. Germline CDR1 SGHNT, CDR2 YYREEE (reference sequence). The CDR3 sequence is 16 residues long. The trim removed 0 bases at V and 6 bases at J, leaving 3 bases unmatched. CDR3 nucleotide sequence: TGTGCCAGCAGCTTGGGACAGGGGGCGGTTAATTCACCCCTCCACTTT. Its translation is CASSLGQGAVNSPLHF.

This sequence joins TRBV11-3 and TRBJ2-5, with D perhaps matching TRBD1 (5 bases). The V end lost 2 bases, the J end lost 5 bases, and 15 bases lay between the germline ends. Germline assignment: CDR1 SGHNT and CDR2 YENEEA. CDR3 length: 15 amino acids. The CDR3 DNA sequence: TGTGCCAGCAGCTTACGGCCAGGGCCGGTGGAGACCCAGTACTTC. Residues: CASSLRPGPVETQYF.

The J gene is TRBJ2-3, the V gene TRBV11-1; TRBD2 matches 15 bases. J was trimmed by 6 bases and V by 3 bases; bases with no gene match: 4. Germline V gene data show CDR1 as SGHAT and CDR2 as FQDESV (reference sequence). CDR3 length: 16 residues. CDR3 in DNA: TGTGCCAGCAGCTTCGGGACTAGCGGGGGGTCGGATACGCAGTATTTT. It is translated as CASSFGTSGGSDTQYF. Full variable domain (outside the CDR3, taken from reference TRBV11-1 and TRBJ2-3): EAEVAQSPRYKITEKSQAVAFWCDPISGHATLYWYRQILGQGPELLVQFQDESVVDDSQLPKDRFSAERLKGVDSTLKIQPAELGDSAMYLCASSFGTSGGSDTQYFGPGTRLTVL.